Presented here are 11 T cell receptor beta chains from one specimen sequenced in a study of T cells in Graves' hyperthyroidism and ophthalmopathy. Researchers took RNA transcripts and amplified the TCR beta CDR3 regions from them. HTBI primers were employed in a first-round RT-PCR of the TCR CDR3. TCRdb used MiXCR to reprocess the multiplex PCR reads, holding one entry per CDR3 protein. The table shows about 600,000 distinct CDR3 sequences, with 15% to 20% occurring only once. The sequencing sample was made of blood. Receptors were obtained from a woman between 40 and 50 years old with Graves' ophthalmopathy.

The chain combines TRBV19 with TRBJ1-5; D not certain. The germline CDR1 and CDR2 sequences are LNHDA and SQIVND (reference sequence). This CDR3 has 17 residues. V lost 1 base, J lost 0 bases, and 13 bases lay in between. CDR3 in amino acids: CASSIGRGVYSNQPQHF. The CDR3 DNA follows: TGTGCCAGTAGTATAGGCCGCGGCGTTTATAGCAATCAGCCCCAGCATTTT.

This clonotype was found many times. The chain uses TRBV7-9 and TRBJ2-7; D uncertain. Germline V gene data show CDR1 as SEHNR and CDR2 as FQNEAQ (reference sequence). The V end was cut by 0 bases, the J end by 7 bases, with 7 bases between. The CDR3 length is 12 residues. This CDR3 reads CASSLAPGEQYF. The CDR3 nucleotides are TGTGCCAGCAGCTTAGCGCCCGGGGAGCAGTACTTC.

This clonotype was detected a few times. The chain couples TRBV6-1 to TRBJ2-5, with D tentatively TRBD2 (7 bases). This CDR3 contains 11 residues. The germline CDR1 and CDR2 sequences are MNHNS and SASEGT. CDR3 in amino acids: CCGGFQETQYF. The DNA for the CDR3 is TGTTGCGGGGGCTTCCAAGAGACCCAGTACTTC.

In its sample, this clonotype was seen many times. V gene TRBV30 combines with J gene TRBJ1-2; perhaps TRBD1 as D (5 bases). Between the trimmed V and J ends, which lost 8 bases and 4 bases, there was a span of 17 bases. CDR3 length: 13 amino acids. CDR1 and CDR2 from the germline V gene are GTSNPN and SVGIG (reference sequence). CDR3: CAIITGGSYGYTF. In DNA, the CDR3 is TGTGCCATAATAACTGGGGGAAGCTATGGCTACACCTTC.

The chain links TRBV13 to TRBJ2-3; 11 positions match TRBD2. The CDR3 loop spans 17 amino acids. From germline, CDR1 is PRHDT and CDR2 FYEKMQ (reference sequence). Trimming took 6 bases from V and 4 from J; bases not matched to a gene: 12. The CDR3 region has the DNA TGTGCCAGCAGTCCAGGACCTAGCGGGAGGATGGCAGATACGCAGTATTTT. Its protein is CASSPGPSGRMADTQYF.

The chain employs TRBV11-2 and TRBJ2-1; 8 bases agree with TRBD2. Germline V gives CDR1 SGHAT, CDR2 FQNNGV. V was clipped by 4 bases and J by 7 bases; unmatched bases: 3. The CDR3 has 13 residues. The CDR3 reads CASSCSGKNEQFF. The CDR3 region has the DNA TGTGCCAGCAGCTGTAGCGGGAAGAATGAGCAGTTCTTC.

Many counts were recorded for this clonotype. The rearrangement joins TRBV20-1 to TRBJ2-7, with D hard to call. V lost 6 bases to trimming and J lost 3 bases, with 9 bases between them. Germline V gene lookup returns CDR1 DFQATT and CDR2 SNEGSKA (reference sequence). The CDR3 loop spans 11 amino acids. In DNA, the CDR3 is TGCAGTGCCCCCCTCGGCTACGAGCAGTACTTC. Its protein is CSAPLGYEQYF.

This clonotype appeared a few times. V and J are TRBV18 and TRBJ2-7; no clear D. Germline lookup yields CDR1 KGHSH and CDR2 LQKENI. This CDR3 contains 13 residues. With 3 bases removed from V and 4 bases from J, the gap between germline ends came to 10 bases. The CDR3 coding sequence is TGTGCCAGCTCACCTGCGTTCGGGTACGAGCAGTACTTC. Translation gives CASSPAFGYEQYF.

The chain links TRBV11-2 to TRBJ2-7, with TRBD1 matching over 12 bases. The ends lost 6 bases at V and 6 bases at J; junction bases unmatched: 6. Germline CDR1 reads SGHAT; CDR2 reads FQNNGV. The CDR3 contains 14 residues. The CDR3 DNA sequence: TGTGCCAGCAGATCGGGACAGGGGGCCGGCGAGCAGTACTTC. Its translation is CASRSGQGAGEQYF.

This clonotype was counted a few times. This rearrangement joins TRBV20-1 to TRBJ2-4; the D gene is possibly TRBD2 (5 bases). The CDR3 spans 10 residues. CDR1 and CDR2 (germline): DFQATT, SNEGSKA (reference sequence). Trimming pared 3 bases from V and 9 bases from J, leaving 6 bases between. CDR3 in DNA: TGCAGTGCTAGGGGAGCCATTCAGTACTTC. Protein sequence: CSARGAIQYF.

This clonotype appeared many times. This chain joins TRBV5-1 and TRBJ1-1; D might be TRBD1 (6 bases). V lost 0 bases and J lost 1, with 16 bases in between. This CDR3 is built from 17 residues. Germline V lookup: CDR1 SGHRS, CDR2 YFSETQ. This CDR3 reads CASSLAVGGEGNTEAFF. The CDR3 DNA follows: TGCGCCAGCAGCTTGGCTGTGGGGGGCGAGGGGAACACTGAAGCTTTCTTT.